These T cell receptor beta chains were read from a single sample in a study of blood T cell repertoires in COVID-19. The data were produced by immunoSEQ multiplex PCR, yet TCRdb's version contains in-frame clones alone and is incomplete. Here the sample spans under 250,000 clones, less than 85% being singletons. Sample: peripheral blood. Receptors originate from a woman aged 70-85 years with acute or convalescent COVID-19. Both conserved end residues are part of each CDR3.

cdr3_aa: CASSLVSAGAHEKLFF
v_call: TRBV27
j_call: TRBJ1-4
cdr3_length: 16

cdr3_aa: CASNNGGEGSGGNTIYF
v_call: TRBV21-1
j_call: TRBJ1-3
cdr3_length: 17

cdr3_aa: CASSPFSYNEQFF
v_call: TRBV6-5
j_call: TRBJ2-1
cdr3_length: 13

cdr3_aa: CASSAEDREKLFF
v_call: TRBV9
j_call: TRBJ1-4
cdr3_length: 13

cdr3_aa: CASSQDRGDRGLEAFF
v_call: TRBV3-1/TRBV3-2
j_call: TRBJ1-1
cdr3_length: 16

cdr3_aa: CASSFSGSNYGYTF
v_call: TRBV28
j_call: TRBJ1-2
cdr3_length: 14

cdr3_aa: CATRGDITGELFF
v_call: TRBV15
j_call: TRBJ2-2
cdr3_length: 13

cdr3_aa: CASSHRRGLQETQYF
v_call: TRBV11-2
j_call: TRBJ2-5
cdr3_length: 15

cdr3_aa: CASSSGTSDSGEQFF
v_call: TRBV5-1
j_call: TRBJ2-1
cdr3_length: 15

cdr3_aa: CGSRVGTEAFF
v_call: TRBV10-3
j_call: TRBJ1-1
cdr3_length: 11

cdr3_aa: CASSYQGTTIHEQFF
v_call: TRBV7-9
j_call: TRBJ2-1
cdr3_length: 15

cdr3_aa: CATSRSLENSPLHF
v_call: TRBV15
j_call: TRBJ1-6
cdr3_length: 14

cdr3_aa: CAWRTLTGVNYGYTF
v_call: TRBV30
j_call: TRBJ1-2
cdr3_length: 15

cdr3_aa: CASSPRDSLGEKLFF
v_call: TRBV25-1
j_call: TRBJ1-4
cdr3_length: 15

cdr3_aa: CAISTGTGDRDTQYF
v_call: TRBV28
j_call: TRBJ2-3
cdr3_length: 15

cdr3_aa: CASSASRQGTSPLHF
v_call: TRBV6-5
j_call: TRBJ1-6
cdr3_length: 15

cdr3_aa: CASSPRDRGANYGYTF
v_call: TRBV13
j_call: TRBJ1-2
cdr3_length: 16

cdr3_aa: CSASRDQETQYF
v_call: TRBV20-1
j_call: TRBJ2-5
cdr3_length: 12

cdr3_aa: CASSVGRENIQYF
v_call: TRBV9
j_call: TRBJ2-4
cdr3_length: 13

cdr3_aa: CASSLLGGNTEAFF
v_call: TRBV7-3
j_call: TRBJ1-1
cdr3_length: 14

cdr3_aa: CASSQGDRVAFF
v_call: TRBV3-1/TRBV3-2
j_call: TRBJ1-1
cdr3_length: 12

cdr3_aa: CASSLAGVENIQYF
v_call: TRBV11-2
j_call: TRBJ2-4
cdr3_length: 14

cdr3_aa: CASSYSVSGSGYTF
v_call: TRBV6-5
j_call: TRBJ1-2
cdr3_length: 14

cdr3_aa: CASSQYRVGRNYGYTF
v_call: TRBV3-1/TRBV3-2
j_call: TRBJ1-2
cdr3_length: 16

cdr3_aa: CASSLGLAGVNEQFF
v_call: TRBV5-1
j_call: TRBJ2-1
cdr3_length: 15

cdr3_aa: CASSERERTDTQYF
v_call: TRBV2
j_call: TRBJ2-3
cdr3_length: 14

cdr3_aa: CASSPAGTAHGYTF
v_call: TRBV5-4
j_call: TRBJ1-2
cdr3_length: 14

cdr3_aa: CASSLTGGEQYF
v_call: TRBV5-5
j_call: TRBJ2-7
cdr3_length: 12

cdr3_aa: CASSYQGRDTDTQYF
v_call: TRBV27
j_call: TRBJ2-3
cdr3_length: 15

cdr3_aa: CASSLDGGRTHYEQYF
v_call: TRBV5-1
j_call: TRBJ2-7
cdr3_length: 16

cdr3_aa: CSAPFLSEAFF
v_call: TRBV20-1
j_call: TRBJ1-1
cdr3_length: 11

cdr3_aa: CASSQTGDHGYTF
v_call: TRBV11-2
j_call: TRBJ1-2
cdr3_length: 13

cdr3_aa: CASSTQLAVQGLFF
v_call: TRBV5-1
j_call: TRBJ2-2
cdr3_length: 14

cdr3_aa: CAIGAGGSETQYF
v_call: TRBV24-1
j_call: TRBJ2-5
cdr3_length: 13

cdr3_aa: CSVEEQGLETQYF
v_call: TRBV29-1
j_call: TRBJ2-5
cdr3_length: 13

cdr3_aa: CASSSRTASFGYTF
v_call: TRBV5-4
j_call: TRBJ1-2
cdr3_length: 14

cdr3_aa: CAWATGTEAFF
v_call: TRBV30
j_call: TRBJ1-1
cdr3_length: 11

cdr3_aa: CSVEVGGSEQFF
v_call: TRBV29-1
j_call: TRBJ2-1
cdr3_length: 12

cdr3_aa: CASSLGTASYEQYF
v_call: TRBV7-8
j_call: TRBJ2-7
cdr3_length: 14

cdr3_aa: CASSLGGLAGAEQYF
v_call: TRBV5-1
j_call: TRBJ2-7
cdr3_length: 15

cdr3_aa: CASSGGTVVFEQYF
v_call: TRBV28
j_call: TRBJ2-7
cdr3_length: 14

cdr3_aa: CASSELMGDEQFF
v_call: TRBV10-2
j_call: TRBJ2-1
cdr3_length: 13

cdr3_aa: CATSDQDRDEQFF
v_call: TRBV24-1
j_call: TRBJ2-1
cdr3_length: 13

cdr3_aa: CASSGWPSGTEETQYF
v_call: TRBV9
j_call: TRBJ2-5
cdr3_length: 16

cdr3_aa: CASSYIKVAGQGNGYTF
v_call: TRBV28
j_call: TRBJ1-2
cdr3_length: 17

cdr3_aa: CASTDRGDTQYF
v_call: TRBV28
j_call: TRBJ2-3
cdr3_length: 12

cdr3_aa: CATSAGQGKETQYF
v_call: TRBV6-6
j_call: TRBJ2-5
cdr3_length: 14

cdr3_aa: CASSLGTGAYEQYF
v_call: TRBV7-3
j_call: TRBJ2-7
cdr3_length: 14

cdr3_aa: CASSSLAGGYEQYF
v_call: TRBV5-4
j_call: TRBJ2-7
cdr3_length: 14

cdr3_aa: CASSKAGQGTGELFF
v_call: TRBV5-1
j_call: TRBJ2-2
cdr3_length: 15

cdr3_aa: CASSQEPSSGTGAF
v_call: TRBV3-1/TRBV3-2
j_call: TRBJ1-2
cdr3_length: 14

cdr3_aa: CATSDPDGTSGGANVLTF
v_call: TRBV24-1
j_call: TRBJ2-6
cdr3_length: 18

cdr3_aa: CASSRGLKTDTQYF
v_call: TRBV28
j_call: TRBJ2-3
cdr3_length: 14

cdr3_aa: CASSFLATQNEQFF
v_call: TRBV5-5
j_call: TRBJ2-1
cdr3_length: 14

cdr3_aa: CASSLASFGELFF
v_call: TRBV5-6
j_call: TRBJ2-2
cdr3_length: 13

cdr3_aa: CASSVSGDQPQHF
v_call: TRBV9
j_call: TRBJ1-5
cdr3_length: 13

cdr3_aa: CATSSGGQGNYGYTF
v_call: TRBV15
j_call: TRBJ1-2
cdr3_length: 15

cdr3_aa: CSASNRASYEQYF
v_call: TRBV20-1
j_call: TRBJ2-7
cdr3_length: 13

cdr3_aa: CASSQAPRGGNYGYTF
v_call: TRBV3-1/TRBV3-2
j_call: TRBJ1-2
cdr3_length: 16

cdr3_aa: CASSPGQGDQPQHF
v_call: TRBV2
j_call: TRBJ1-5
cdr3_length: 14